This T cell receptor beta chain was profiled in a study of blood T cells in healthy people across ages. Concerning this clonotype itself: What it binds is not known.

Combining a sample-barcoded 5' primer with a J-beta primer mix, a second PCR ran for roughly 7 to 11 cycles. The authors tagged each cDNA molecule using a template-switch adaptor with 12 random nucleotides. Individual samples furnished no less than 3 million CDR3-containing paired-end reads apiece. TCRdb recomputed calls from the 5' RACE reads with MiXCR, one row per CDR3 protein. The sample shows about 830,000 distinct CDR3 sequences, roughly 60% of them seen only once. Germline CDR1 reads MGHRA; CDR2 reads YSYEKL. The CDR3 has 17 amino acids. The V end lost 4 bases, the J end lost 3 bases, and 21 bases lay between the germline ends. General observations from the study: There were more naive CD4+ cells and higher diversity in long-lived donors than in aged donors.

Samples had at least 6.5 million PBMCs isolated from them. This TCR was sampled from a man under 40 in good health. The source material was blood. V gene TRBV4-1 combines with J gene TRBJ1-2, with a tentative D call TRBD1 (6 bases). The CDR3 DNA reads as TGCGCCAGCAGCCCAGGGGCAAGAGGTCAGGGTTACTATGGCTACACCTTC. Amino acid sequence: CASSPGARGQGYYGYTF.